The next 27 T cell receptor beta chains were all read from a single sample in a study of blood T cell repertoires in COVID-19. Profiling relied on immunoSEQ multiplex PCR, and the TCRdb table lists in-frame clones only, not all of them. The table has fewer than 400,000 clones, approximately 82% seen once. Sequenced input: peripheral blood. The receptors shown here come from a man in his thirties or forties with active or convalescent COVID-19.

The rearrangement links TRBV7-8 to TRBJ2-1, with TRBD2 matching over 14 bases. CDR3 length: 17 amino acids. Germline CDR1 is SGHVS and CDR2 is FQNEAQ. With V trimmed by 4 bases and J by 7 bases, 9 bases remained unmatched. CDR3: CASSSRLAGGPGNEQFF. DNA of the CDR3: TGTGCCAGCAGCTCTCGACTAGCGGGAGGGCCGGGGAATGAGCAGTTCTTC. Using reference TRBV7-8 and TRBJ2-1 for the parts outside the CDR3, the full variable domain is GAGVSQSPRYKVAKRGQDVALRCDPISGHVSLFWYQQALGQGPEFLTYFQNEAQLDKSGLPSDRFFAERPEGSVSTLKIQRTQQEDSAVYLCASSSRLAGGPGNEQFFGPGTRLTVL.

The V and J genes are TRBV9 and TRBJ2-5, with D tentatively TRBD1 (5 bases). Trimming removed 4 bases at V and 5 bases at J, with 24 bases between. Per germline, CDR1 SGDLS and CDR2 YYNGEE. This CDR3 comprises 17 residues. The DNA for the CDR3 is TGTGCCAGCAGCACTAACCCTGGACACTCCCCTCGCGAGACCCAGTACTTC. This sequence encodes CASSTNPGHSPRETQYF.

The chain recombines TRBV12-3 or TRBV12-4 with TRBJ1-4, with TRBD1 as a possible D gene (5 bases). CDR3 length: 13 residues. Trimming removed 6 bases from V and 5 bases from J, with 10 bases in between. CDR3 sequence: CASSSGVNEKLFF. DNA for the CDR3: TGTGCCAGCAGCTCGGGGGTCAATGAAAAACTGTTTTTT.

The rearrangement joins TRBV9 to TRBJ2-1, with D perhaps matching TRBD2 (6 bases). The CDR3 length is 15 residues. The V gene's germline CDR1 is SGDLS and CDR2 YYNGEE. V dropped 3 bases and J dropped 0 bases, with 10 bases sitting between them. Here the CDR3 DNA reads TGTGCCAGCAGCGCCGGGACTTTCTCCTACAATGAGCAGTTCTTC. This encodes CASSAGTFSYNEQFF.

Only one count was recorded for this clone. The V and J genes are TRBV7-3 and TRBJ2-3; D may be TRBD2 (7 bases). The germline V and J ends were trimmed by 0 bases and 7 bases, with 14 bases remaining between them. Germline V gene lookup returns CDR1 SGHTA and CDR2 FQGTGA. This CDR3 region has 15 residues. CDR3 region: CASSLTFGGPNTQYF. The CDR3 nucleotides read TGTGCCAGCAGCTTAACGTTCGGGGGGCCGAATACGCAGTATTTT.

The CDR3 DNA is TGTGCCAGTAGTACCCGACAGGTAATGGGCTACACCTTC. Its protein is CASSTRQVMGYTF. This chain uses TRBV19 with TRBJ1-2; weak D call: TRBD1 (6 bases). The V end was cut by 4 bases, the J end by 8 bases, with 14 bases between. The length of the CDR3 is 13 residues. Germline V CDR1 and CDR2: LNHDA, SQIVND (reference sequence).

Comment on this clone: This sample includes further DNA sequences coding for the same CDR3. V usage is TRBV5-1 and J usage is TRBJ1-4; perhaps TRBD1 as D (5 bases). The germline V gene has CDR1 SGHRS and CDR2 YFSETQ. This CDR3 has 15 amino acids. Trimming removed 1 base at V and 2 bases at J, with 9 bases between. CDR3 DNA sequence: TGCGCCAGCAGCTTGACTGGGGCGACTAATGAAAAACTGTTTTTT. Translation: CASSLTGATNEKLFF.

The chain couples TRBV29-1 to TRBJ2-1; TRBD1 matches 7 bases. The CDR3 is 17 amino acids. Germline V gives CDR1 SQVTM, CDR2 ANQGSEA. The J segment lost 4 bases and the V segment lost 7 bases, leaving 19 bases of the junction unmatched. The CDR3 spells CSAATPPSGTEYNEQFF. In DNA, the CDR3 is TGCAGCGCAGCCACCCCCCCCTCCGGGACAGAGTACAATGAGCAGTTCTTC.

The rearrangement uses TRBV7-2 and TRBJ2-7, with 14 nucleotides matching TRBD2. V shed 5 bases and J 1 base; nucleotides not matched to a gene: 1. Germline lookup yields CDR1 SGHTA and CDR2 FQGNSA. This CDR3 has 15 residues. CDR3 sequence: CASSRTSGRSYEQYF. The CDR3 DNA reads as TGTGCCAGCAGCCGGACTAGCGGGAGGTCCTACGAGCAGTACTTC. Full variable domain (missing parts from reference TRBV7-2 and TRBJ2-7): GAGVSQSPSNKVTEKGKDVELRCDPISGHTALYWYRQSLGQGLEFLIYFQGNSAPDKSGLPSDRFSAERTGGSVSTLTIQRTQQEDSAVYLCASSRTSGRSYEQYFGPGTRLTVT.

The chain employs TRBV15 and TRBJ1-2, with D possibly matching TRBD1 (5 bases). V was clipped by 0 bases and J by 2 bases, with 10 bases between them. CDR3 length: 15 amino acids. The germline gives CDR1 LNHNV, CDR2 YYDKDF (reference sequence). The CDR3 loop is CATSRDPGMNYGYTF. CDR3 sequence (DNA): TGTGCCACCAGCAGAGATCCAGGGATGAACTATGGCTACACCTTC.

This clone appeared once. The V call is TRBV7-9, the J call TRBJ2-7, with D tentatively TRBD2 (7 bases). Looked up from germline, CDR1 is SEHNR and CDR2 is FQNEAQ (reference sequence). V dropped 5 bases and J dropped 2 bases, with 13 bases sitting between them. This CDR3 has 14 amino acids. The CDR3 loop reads CASSPIGGAYEQYF. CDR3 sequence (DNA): TGTGCCAGCAGCCCCATAGGGGGGGCCTACGAGCAGTACTTC.

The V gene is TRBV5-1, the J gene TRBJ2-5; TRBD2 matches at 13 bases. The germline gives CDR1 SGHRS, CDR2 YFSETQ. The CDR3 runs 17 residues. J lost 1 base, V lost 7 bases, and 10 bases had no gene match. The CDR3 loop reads CASRSWTSGGGQETQYF. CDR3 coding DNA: TGCGCCAGCCGTTCGTGGACTAGCGGGGGAGGCCAAGAGACCCAGTACTTC.

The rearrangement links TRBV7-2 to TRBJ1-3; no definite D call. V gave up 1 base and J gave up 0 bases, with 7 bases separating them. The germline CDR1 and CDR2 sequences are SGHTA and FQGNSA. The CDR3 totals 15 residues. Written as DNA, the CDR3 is TGTGCCAGCAGCTTAGGAGGCAGCTCTGGAAACACCATATATTTT. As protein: CASSLGGSSGNTIYF.

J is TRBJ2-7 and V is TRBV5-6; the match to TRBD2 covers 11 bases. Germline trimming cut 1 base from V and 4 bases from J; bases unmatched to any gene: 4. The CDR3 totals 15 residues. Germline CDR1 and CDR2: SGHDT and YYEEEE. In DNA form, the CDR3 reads TGTGCCAGCAGCTTGTTTGGGACTAGCGGTTACGAGCAGTACTTC. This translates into CASSLFGTSGYEQYF.

In nucleotides, the CDR3 is TGCGCCAGCAGCTTGGGGGCAGGACAGGGGAATGAAAAACTGTTTTTT. Protein: CASSLGAGQGNEKLFF. The V and J genes are TRBV5-1 and TRBJ1-4; TRBD1 matches at 9 bases. J gave up 5 bases and V 0 bases, and 5 bases lay outside the gene matches. CDR1 is SGHRS, CDR2 YFSETQ, per germline. There are 16 residues in the CDR3.

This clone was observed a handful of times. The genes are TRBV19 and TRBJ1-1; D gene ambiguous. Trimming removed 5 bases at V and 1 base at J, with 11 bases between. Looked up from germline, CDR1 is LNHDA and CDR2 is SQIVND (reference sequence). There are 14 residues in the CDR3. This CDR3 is CASSAGLGNTEAFF. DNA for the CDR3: TGTGCCAGTAGTGCGGGTCTGGGGAACACTGAAGCTTTCTTT.

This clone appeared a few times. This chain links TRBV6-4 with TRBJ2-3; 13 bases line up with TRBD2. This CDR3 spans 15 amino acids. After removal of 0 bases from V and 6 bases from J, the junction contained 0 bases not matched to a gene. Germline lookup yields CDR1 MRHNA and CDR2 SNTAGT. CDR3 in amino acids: CASSDSTSGGDTQYF. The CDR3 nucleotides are TGTGCCAGCAGTGACTCGACTAGCGGGGGGGATACGCAGTATTTT.

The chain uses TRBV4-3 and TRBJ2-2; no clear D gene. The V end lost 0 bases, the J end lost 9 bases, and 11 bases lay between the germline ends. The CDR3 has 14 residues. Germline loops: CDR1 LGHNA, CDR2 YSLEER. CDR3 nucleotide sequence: TGCGCCAGCAGCCAAGACCGAGCGCCTCGGGAGCTGTTTTTT. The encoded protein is CASSQDRAPRELFF.

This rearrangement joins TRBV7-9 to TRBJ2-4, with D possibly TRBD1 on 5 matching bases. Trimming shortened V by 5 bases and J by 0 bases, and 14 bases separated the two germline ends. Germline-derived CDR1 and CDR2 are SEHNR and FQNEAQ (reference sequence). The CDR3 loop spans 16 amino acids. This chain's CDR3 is CASSRQPVLAKNIQYF. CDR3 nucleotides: TGTGCCAGCAGCCGACAGCCCGTTCTAGCCAAAAACATTCAGTACTTC.

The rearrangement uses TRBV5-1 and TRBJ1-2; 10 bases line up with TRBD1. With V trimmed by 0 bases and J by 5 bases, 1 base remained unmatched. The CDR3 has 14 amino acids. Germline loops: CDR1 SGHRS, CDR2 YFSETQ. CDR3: CASSLVGQGYGYTF. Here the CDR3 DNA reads TGCGCCAGCAGCTTGGTGGGACAGGGGTATGGCTACACCTTC.

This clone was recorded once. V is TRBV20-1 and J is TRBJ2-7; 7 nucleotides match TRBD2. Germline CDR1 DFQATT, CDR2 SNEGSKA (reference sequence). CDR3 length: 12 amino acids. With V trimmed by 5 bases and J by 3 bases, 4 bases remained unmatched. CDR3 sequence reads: CSACAGVYEQYF. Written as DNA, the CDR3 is TGCAGTGCTTGTGCGGGAGTCTACGAGCAGTACTTC.

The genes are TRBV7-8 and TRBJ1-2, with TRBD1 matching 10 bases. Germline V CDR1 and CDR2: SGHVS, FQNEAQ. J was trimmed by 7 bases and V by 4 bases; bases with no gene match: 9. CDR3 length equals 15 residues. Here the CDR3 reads CASSSSGTGVFGYTF. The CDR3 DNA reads TGTGCCAGCAGCTCCTCCGGGACAGGGGTATTTGGCTACACCTTC.

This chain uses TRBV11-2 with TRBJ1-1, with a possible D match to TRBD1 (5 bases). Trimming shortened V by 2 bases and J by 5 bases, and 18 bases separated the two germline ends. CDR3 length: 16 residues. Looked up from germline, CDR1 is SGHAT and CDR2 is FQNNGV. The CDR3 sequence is CASSLPRGTGRTEAFF. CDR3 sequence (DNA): TGTGCCAGCAGCTTACCACGGGGGACGGGGAGGACTGAAGCTTTCTTT. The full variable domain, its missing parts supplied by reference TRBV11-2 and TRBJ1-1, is EAGVAQSPRYKIIEKRQSVAFWCNPISGHATLYWYQQILGQGPKLLIQFQNNGVVDDSQLPKDRFSAERLKGVDSTLKIQPAKLEDSAVYLCASSLPRGTGRTEAFFGQGTRLTVV.

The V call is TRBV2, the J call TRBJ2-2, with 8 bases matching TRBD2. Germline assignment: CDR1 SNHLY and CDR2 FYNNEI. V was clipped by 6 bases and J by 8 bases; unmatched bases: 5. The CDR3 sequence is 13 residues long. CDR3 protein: CASSGLAAGELFF. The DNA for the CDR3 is TGTGCCAGCAGCGGACTAGCAGCAGGGGAGCTGTTTTTT.

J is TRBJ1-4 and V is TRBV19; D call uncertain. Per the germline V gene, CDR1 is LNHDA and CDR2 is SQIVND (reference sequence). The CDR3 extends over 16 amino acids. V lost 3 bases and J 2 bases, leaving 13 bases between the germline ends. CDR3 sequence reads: CASSIGGRWTNEKLFF. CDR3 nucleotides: TGTGCCAGTAGTATTGGAGGCAGGTGGACTAATGAAAAACTGTTTTTT.

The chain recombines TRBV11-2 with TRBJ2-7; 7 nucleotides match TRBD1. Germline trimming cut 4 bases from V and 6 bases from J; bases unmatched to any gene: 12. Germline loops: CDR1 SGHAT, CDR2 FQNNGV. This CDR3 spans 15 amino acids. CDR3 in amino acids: CASSSVGHRGSEQYF. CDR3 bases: TGTGCCAGCAGCTCAGTCGGTCACAGGGGCTCCGAGCAGTACTTC.

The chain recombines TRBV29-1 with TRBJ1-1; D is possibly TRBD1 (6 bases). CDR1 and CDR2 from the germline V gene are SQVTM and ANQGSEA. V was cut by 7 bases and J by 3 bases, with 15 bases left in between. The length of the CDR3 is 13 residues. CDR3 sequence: CSALDSSHTEAFF. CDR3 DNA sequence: TGCAGCGCTCTGGACAGTTCGCACACTGAAGCTTTCTTT.